Sequencing of this T cell receptor beta chain was carried out in a study of shared clonotypes between healthy human individuals (dated by TCRdb to about 2020). The study in broad terms: The cohort included a few men and two women between 18 and 49 years of age. Each donor's leukapheresis produced roughly between roughly 0.85 and 10 billion PBMCs. Different laboratories and diverse techniques were used to prepare libraries and sequence TCR repertoires, to increase sequencing depth and limit assay-specific biases. Blood TCR repertoires of about 5 healthy adults were deeply sequenced to estimate repertoire size and the extent of clonotype sharing between individuals. For each donor, CD4 naive and CD4 memory were each run on three plates, CD8 naive on two plates, and CD8 memory on one plate.

As concerns this clone: The antigen this receptor binds is unknown. No much larger clonotype is one base removed from it; base qualities were not supplied.

CD8 naive samples consisted of CD45RO-negative cells that were positively selected for CCR7, yielding a CD45RA+CCR7+ population without TemRA cells. The donors were healthy, HIV-negative adults who had no recently reported acute infections or vaccinations. Only Caucasian adults living in Nashville, Tennessee, USA were represented among the donors. Blood was collected by leukapheresis, and PBMCs were isolated by Ficoll-Histopaque density gradient centrifugation and then cryopreserved in liquid nitrogen vapor phase. Analytical flow cytometry was used to check the purity and quantity of every magnetically sorted T cell population. Each sorted fraction had its genomic DNA isolated and then quantified by UV absorbance on a Nanodrop 2000c. Using the deep immunoSEQ assay, TCR CDR3 regions were amplified from genomic DNA by multiplex PCR. Extracted genomic DNA from each cell subset was distributed evenly across all wells of several immunoSEQ 96-well plates, and each plate was treated as a replicate. For sorted subsets, about 200 ng genomic DNA, equal to tens of thousands of T cell genomes, was loaded into each replicate PCR. Purified libraries were measured with a Qubit 3.0 fluorometer, size-checked on a Bioanalyzer 2100, and measured again with the KAPA Library Quantification kit. Every immunoSEQ 96-well plate was sequenced on a dedicated single-read 150-cycle Illumina NextSeq 550 flow cell. For the original study's pipeline: The immunoSEQ output contained only junctional sequences without quality scores, so filtering could not match that applied to full-length reads. Sequences were annotated with PyIR, a Python wrapper for IgBLAST v1.9, using IMGT germline references to assign V/J genes and CDR3. Any read was removed if the V/J assignment was weak (E-value above 1e-6), the CDR3 was missing, or the read contained stop codons, out-of-frame junctions, or ambiguous translated residues. V3J clonotypes were defined as sequences sharing an identical inferred V gene, J gene, and CDR3 amino acid sequence. To compute the percentage overlap between repertoires, the number of shared unique clonotypes was divided by the size of the smaller repertoire. RTK rarefaction, the Chao1 estimator, and Recon v2.1 estimates of unobserved clonotypes were used to assess repertoire richness. Generation probabilities were computed with OLGA for all TCRbeta clonotypes obtained by the gDNA method from a handful of donors. TCRdb's version of the immuneACCESS table is confined to in-frame rearrangements and falls short of the full clone set. An unresolved V gene accounts for under half of the shortfall where checked; the remainder is of unknown origin. V, J and clone size are taken as reported in that table, and D and trimming were inferred from the DNA itself. For this sample there are 2 million to 2.5 million clones; 85% to 95% appear just once. The ten largest clones take up around 1.1% of the sample.

Summary of the overall study and its limitations: Estimated clonotype richness was generally larger for naive than for memory subsets. Only blood was sampled, and tissue TCR repertoires likely differ from those in blood. Rarefaction of sorted-subset datasets indicated incomplete sequencing despite the large sequencing depth. When a handful of donors were compared, the shared fraction of clonotypes was around 5.1% for naive CD4, around 4% for naive CD8, more than 2% for memory CD4, and around 0.37% for memory CD8. Because the study included a small number of donors, the genetic and exposure-history diversity represented was limited. Compared with non-shared clonotypes, clonotypes shared by all four sorted-subset donors had higher generation probabilities. Based on pairwise subsampling, the degree of clonotype sharing among donors was expected to be affected by sequencing depth.

As encoded in the germline V gene (reference sequence), CDR1 is LNHDA while CDR2 is SQIVND. V lost 5 bases and J lost 0 bases, and the count of bases not matched to a germline gene is 4. Its CDR3 holds 16 amino acids, cysteine through phenylalanine. CDR3 DNA is the only sequence kept; it has 48 bases, read in frame from the first base. The clonotype originates from a man aged 18-30 years in good health. The chain uses TRBV19 and TRBJ2-7; 13 bases in between match TRBD2. Sequencing was done on a sample of naive CD8+ T cells sorted from blood. Per the publication, the cell subset or site label means: CD45RA+CCR7+. The DNA sequence is as follows: TGTGCCAGTAGTCCCCGGACTAGCGGGAGCTCCTACGAGCAGTACTTC. Its amino acids are CASSPRTSGSSYEQYF.